This T cell receptor beta chain was captured in a study of CD8+ T cells in alopecia areata. Germline lookup yields CDR1 LGHNA and CDR2 YNFKEQ. V lost 5 bases to trimming and J lost 1 base, with 16 bases between them. This CDR3 contains 16 residues. TCR sequencing used cDNA made by reverse transcription of extracted RNA. The table came from immunoSEQ multiplex PCR; TCRdb's copy has only in-frame clones and leaves some out. The repertoire holds around 270,000 clones, with nearly 60% as singletons. Study-level findings and limits: Within the top 100, expanded CD8+ clones significantly decreased with tofacitinib, as did scalp clonality. Especially in alopecia totalis/universalis, lesional scalp showed greater clonality than normal scalp did.

This clone has only a few counts. Its antigen is not known. Treatment: oral pan-JAK inhibitor, 5-10 mg twice daily. The genes are TRBV4-2 and TRBJ2-3; the D gene is possibly TRBD2 (6 bases). This specimen was CD4+ T cells sorted from blood, taken at week 24, from a patient treated with tofacitinib. This TCR came from a human donor with alopecia areata. The CDR3: CASSSNPGLGTDTQYF. CDR3 sequence (DNA): TGTGCCAGCAGCTCCAATCCGGGACTGGGCACAGATACGCAGTATTTT.